These T cell receptor beta chains were read from a single sample in a study of radiotherapy plus CTLA-4 blockade in lung cancer. Measured with immunoSEQ multiplex PCR; TCRdb has only the in-frame clones, and not every one. This sample has about 62,000 clones, with about 72% found just once. Material: peripheral blood, obtained from a patient treated with radiotherapy plus ipilimumab. These receptors came from a human donor with non-small cell lung cancer who had a complete response to radiotherapy plus ipilimumab. CDR3s include the opening cysteine and the closing phenylalanine or tryptophan. The order of the fields is J gene, V gene, D gene, clone size, CDR3 DNA, CDR3 protein. D genes are given only for firm matches. Size tells how often a clone was seen (once, few, many) or the class of an expanded clone, and some rows leave it out.

j_call: TRBJ2-7; v_call: TRBV12-2; d_call: .; clone_size: .; cdr3_nt: TGTGCAAGTCGCTTAGGTGAAGCGGGAGGGGAAGACGAGCAGTACTTC; cdr3_aa: CASRLGEAGGEDEQYF
j_call: TRBJ2-1; v_call: TRBV10-2; d_call: TRBD2; clone_size: .; cdr3_nt: TGCGCCAGCAGTATGACTAGCGGGTACAATGAGCAGTTCTTC; cdr3_aa: CASSMTSGYNEQFF
j_call: TRBJ1-2; v_call: TRBV6-5; d_call: .; clone_size: .; cdr3_nt: TGTGCCAGCCGTTCCCGTGGGGCTTTGGGCTATGGCTACACCTTC; cdr3_aa: CASRSRGALGYGYTF
j_call: TRBJ2-3; v_call: TRBV7-2; d_call: TRBD2; clone_size: .; cdr3_nt: TGTGCCAGCAGCTGGGACTACCGCACAGATACGCAGTATTTT; cdr3_aa: CASSWDYRTDTQYF
j_call: TRBJ1-2; v_call: TRBV7-2; d_call: TRBD1; clone_size: .; cdr3_nt: TGTGCCAGCAGCTTAGCGGGACAGGGAGGTTCTGGCTACACCTTC; cdr3_aa: CASSLAGQGGSGYTF
j_call: TRBJ1-2; v_call: TRBV15; d_call: TRBD1; clone_size: .; cdr3_nt: TGTGCCACCAGCAGTCCCGGGACAGGGATACGAGGCTACACCTTC; cdr3_aa: CATSSPGTGIRGYTF
j_call: TRBJ2-2; v_call: TRBV27; d_call: TRBD2; clone_size: .; cdr3_nt: TGTGCCAGCAGTTCTCAGCGGGGGGGCCGGGAGCTGTTTTTT; cdr3_aa: CASSSQRGGRELFF
j_call: TRBJ1-1; v_call: TRBV6-1; d_call: TRBD1; clone_size: .; cdr3_nt: TGTGCCAGCAGAGGACAGGGGAGGACTGAAGCTTTCTTT; cdr3_aa: CASRGQGRTEAFF
j_call: TRBJ2-3; v_call: TRBV5-1; d_call: .; clone_size: .; cdr3_nt: TGCGCCAGCAGCTTATGGACAGGCCGCGGGGGGGATACGCAGTATTTT; cdr3_aa: CASSLWTGRGGDTQYF
j_call: TRBJ2-3; v_call: TRBV15; d_call: .; clone_size: .; cdr3_nt: TGTGCCACCAGCAGAGTACAGGGCTACTCAGATACGCAGTATTTT; cdr3_aa: CATSRVQGYSDTQYF
j_call: TRBJ1-2; v_call: TRBV6-4; d_call: TRBD1; clone_size: .; cdr3_nt: TGTGCCAGCAGACCGGGACAGGGGTATGGCTACACCTTC; cdr3_aa: CASRPGQGYGYTF
j_call: TRBJ1-2; v_call: TRBV5-6; d_call: .; clone_size: .; cdr3_nt: TGTGCCAGCAGCTTGGTCGAGACAGTCTATGGCTACACCTTC; cdr3_aa: CASSLVETVYGYTF
j_call: TRBJ2-5; v_call: TRBV20-1; d_call: .; clone_size: .; cdr3_nt: TGCAGTGCTAGGCTAGCAGAGACCCAGTACTTC; cdr3_aa: CSARLAETQYF
j_call: TRBJ1-4; v_call: TRBV5-1; d_call: TRBD1; clone_size: once; cdr3_nt: TGCGCCAGCAGCTTGGCCACAGGGGCTAATGAAAAACTGTTTTTT; cdr3_aa: CASSLATGANEKLFF
j_call: TRBJ1-2; v_call: TRBV5-6; d_call: .; clone_size: .; cdr3_nt: TGTGCCAGCACCCTGCGGGGGGGGTATGGCTACACCTTC; cdr3_aa: CASTLRGGYGYTF
j_call: TRBJ2-1; v_call: TRBV27; d_call: TRBD2; clone_size: .; cdr3_nt: TGTGCCAGCAGTCCCTCTAGCGGGGTCTACAATGAGCAGTTCTTC; cdr3_aa: CASSPSSGVYNEQFF
j_call: TRBJ1-6; v_call: TRBV7-9; d_call: .; clone_size: .; cdr3_nt: TGTGCCAGCAGCCCGCAGGGGTCTATCTCACCCCTCCACTTT; cdr3_aa: CASSPQGSISPLHF
j_call: TRBJ1-1; v_call: TRBV11-3; d_call: TRBD1; clone_size: .; cdr3_nt: TGTGCCAGCAGCTTAGATGGGGCAGGGGGTACTGAAGCTTTCTTT; cdr3_aa: CASSLDGAGGTEAFF
j_call: TRBJ2-1; v_call: TRBV4-2; d_call: .; clone_size: .; cdr3_nt: TGTGCCAGCAGCGAACGCTCAACAAGCCTAGCGTTCTCCTACAATGAGCAGTTCTTC; cdr3_aa: CASSERSTSLAFSYNEQFF
j_call: TRBJ1-5; v_call: TRBV19; d_call: .; clone_size: .; cdr3_nt: TGTGCCACCCTAGGGGAAAAATACAGGGACCGCTCGACTCATCAGCCCCAGCATTTT; cdr3_aa: CATLGEKYRDRSTHQPQHF
j_call: TRBJ1-4; v_call: TRBV29-1; d_call: .; clone_size: .; cdr3_nt: TGCAGCGTTGAGGGGTCGCGGGAAAATGAAAAACTGTTTTTT; cdr3_aa: CSVEGSRENEKLFF
j_call: TRBJ1-5; v_call: TRBV15; d_call: .; clone_size: .; cdr3_nt: TGTGCCACCAGCCTGGGGAGAGATAGCAATCAGCCCCAGCATTTT; cdr3_aa: CATSLGRDSNQPQHF
j_call: TRBJ2-6; v_call: TRBV18; d_call: TRBD1; clone_size: .; cdr3_nt: TGTGCCAGCTCACCACCGCCCAGGGGGTCTGGGGCCAACGTCCTGACTTTC; cdr3_aa: CASSPPPRGSGANVLTF
j_call: TRBJ2-3; v_call: TRBV19; d_call: TRBD2; clone_size: .; cdr3_nt: TGTGCCAGTGCAACCACCGGGACTAGCGGGGGGACAGATACGCAGTATTTT; cdr3_aa: CASATTGTSGGTDTQYF
j_call: TRBJ2-5; v_call: TRBV12-5; d_call: TRBD1; clone_size: .; cdr3_nt: TGTGCTAGTGGCCGAGGGACAGTAGAAGAGACCCAGTACTTC; cdr3_aa: CASGRGTVEETQYF
j_call: TRBJ2-1; v_call: TRBV11-2; d_call: .; clone_size: once; cdr3_nt: TGTGCCAGCAGCTTAGGCGCGGGATACAATGAGCAGTTCTTC; cdr3_aa: CASSLGAGYNEQFF
j_call: TRBJ1-5; v_call: TRBV28; d_call: TRBD1; clone_size: .; cdr3_nt: TGTGCCAGCAGCGAACTGTTCTGGGACAGAAAGGGGTATAGCAATCAGCCCCAGCATTTT; cdr3_aa: CASSELFWDRKGYSNQPQHF
j_call: TRBJ2-5; v_call: TRBV28; d_call: TRBD2; clone_size: .; cdr3_nt: TGTGCCAGCAGCTGGGGACTAGCGGGAATCACCCAGTACTTC; cdr3_aa: CASSWGLAGITQYF
j_call: TRBJ1-4; v_call: TRBV6-1; d_call: .; clone_size: few; cdr3_nt: TGTGCCAGCCCAGGTCCTGGGGGCTATGAAAAACTGTTTTTT; cdr3_aa: CASPGPGGYEKLFF
j_call: TRBJ1-1; v_call: TRBV7-9; d_call: .; clone_size: .; cdr3_nt: TGTGCCAGCAGCTTAACAGGAAAGAACACTGAAGCTTTCTTT; cdr3_aa: CASSLTGKNTEAFF
j_call: TRBJ2-1; v_call: TRBV5-1; d_call: .; clone_size: .; cdr3_nt: TGCGCCAGCAGCTTGGCGCCGCGGGGCAATGAGCAGTTCTTC; cdr3_aa: CASSLAPRGNEQFF
j_call: TRBJ2-7; v_call: TRBV27; d_call: .; clone_size: once; cdr3_nt: TGTGCCAGCAGTTCAAGGGCGGTGGGGCTCTACGAGCAGTACTTC; cdr3_aa: CASSSRAVGLYEQYF
j_call: TRBJ1-3; v_call: TRBV5-1; d_call: .; clone_size: .; cdr3_nt: TGCGCCAGCAGCTTAGGCGGAAGCTCTGGAAACACCATATATTTT; cdr3_aa: CASSLGGSSGNTIYF
j_call: TRBJ2-7; v_call: TRBV6-6; d_call: TRBD1; clone_size: .; cdr3_nt: TGTGCCAGCAGTTCCGACAGGGGTCGGCAGTACTTC; cdr3_aa: CASSSDRGRQYF
j_call: TRBJ1-1; v_call: TRBV5-1; d_call: .; clone_size: .; cdr3_nt: TGCGCCAGCAGGGGCGGGGGGATGAACACTGAAGCTTTCTTT; cdr3_aa: CASRGGGMNTEAFF
j_call: TRBJ2-3; v_call: TRBV27; d_call: .; clone_size: .; cdr3_nt: TGTGCCAGCAGTTCGGAGCGGTACACAGATACGCAGTATTTT; cdr3_aa: CASSSERYTDTQYF
j_call: TRBJ1-5; v_call: TRBV7-2; d_call: .; clone_size: .; cdr3_nt: TGTGCCAGCAGCTTAAATGCGGGTCAGAATCAGCCCCAGCATTTT; cdr3_aa: CASSLNAGQNQPQHF
j_call: TRBJ1-1; v_call: TRBV7-2; d_call: TRBD1; clone_size: once; cdr3_nt: TGTGCCAGCAGCACCTGGACAGGGTTAATGAACACTGAAGCTTTCTTT; cdr3_aa: CASSTWTGLMNTEAFF
j_call: TRBJ2-7; v_call: TRBV5-1; d_call: .; clone_size: few; cdr3_nt: TGCGCCAGCAGCGAGCAGGGTATCTCCTACGAGCAGTACTTC; cdr3_aa: CASSEQGISYEQYF
j_call: TRBJ2-7; v_call: TRBV5-4; d_call: TRBD1; clone_size: .; cdr3_nt: TGTGCCAGCAGCGGCAGGACAGGGTTCAACGAGCAGTACTTC; cdr3_aa: CASSGRTGFNEQYF
j_call: TRBJ1-4; v_call: TRBV27; d_call: .; clone_size: .; cdr3_nt: TGTGCCAGTCAAGAAACAGGGAGAGGGGAAAAACTGTTTTTT; cdr3_aa: CASQETGRGEKLFF
j_call: TRBJ2-3; v_call: TRBV5-8; d_call: TRBD1; clone_size: .; cdr3_nt: TGTGCCAGCAGCGATCAGGGGGCAGGGACAGATACGCAGTATTTT; cdr3_aa: CASSDQGAGTDTQYF
j_call: TRBJ1-3; v_call: TRBV5-1; d_call: .; clone_size: once; cdr3_nt: TGCGCCAGCAGCTTGGTTGAGGGCCCCAGCTCTGGAAACACCATATATTTT; cdr3_aa: CASSLVEGPSSGNTIYF
j_call: TRBJ2-7; v_call: TRBV7-2; d_call: .; clone_size: .; cdr3_nt: TGTGCCAGCAGCCCATGGGGGGCCTACGAGCAGTACTTC; cdr3_aa: CASSPWGAYEQYF
j_call: TRBJ1-2; v_call: TRBV21-1; d_call: .; clone_size: .; cdr3_nt: TGTGCCAGCAGCAAAGACAGGGGCTTCTATGGCTACACCTTC; cdr3_aa: CASSKDRGFYGYTF
j_call: TRBJ1-1; v_call: TRBV5-1; d_call: .; clone_size: once; cdr3_nt: TGCGCCAGCAGCTCCCACCCTGACGGCGGCTTGAGGGCTGAAGCTTTCTTT; cdr3_aa: CASSSHPDGGLRAEAFF
j_call: TRBJ2-3; v_call: TRBV28; d_call: .; clone_size: .; cdr3_nt: TGTGCCAGCAGTTTATGGAGCGGAACTAGCACAGATACGCAGTATTTT; cdr3_aa: CASSLWSGTSTDTQYF
j_call: TRBJ2-7; v_call: TRBV18; d_call: .; clone_size: .; cdr3_nt: TGTGCCAGCTCACTGTCGGGACTCGAGGGGGAGCAGTACTTC; cdr3_aa: CASSLSGLEGEQYF
j_call: TRBJ2-7; v_call: TRBV7-2; d_call: TRBD1; clone_size: .; cdr3_nt: TGTGCCAGCAGCTCGGACAGGGCCGCTAGGTACGAGCAGTACTTC; cdr3_aa: CASSSDRAARYEQYF
j_call: TRBJ2-7; v_call: TRBV6-5; d_call: TRBD1; clone_size: .; cdr3_nt: TGTGCCAGCGGCAGAATATTGGACAGGGTTTACGAGCAGTACTTC; cdr3_aa: CASGRILDRVYEQYF
j_call: TRBJ2-7; v_call: TRBV7-9; d_call: .; clone_size: .; cdr3_nt: TGTGCCAGCAGCTTACCAGGGTCCTACGAGCAGTACTTC; cdr3_aa: CASSLPGSYEQYF
j_call: TRBJ1-2; v_call: TRBV7-2; d_call: TRBD1; clone_size: .; cdr3_nt: TGTGCCAGCAGCTTATCGAAGACAGGGGTCTATGGCTACACCTTC; cdr3_aa: CASSLSKTGVYGYTF